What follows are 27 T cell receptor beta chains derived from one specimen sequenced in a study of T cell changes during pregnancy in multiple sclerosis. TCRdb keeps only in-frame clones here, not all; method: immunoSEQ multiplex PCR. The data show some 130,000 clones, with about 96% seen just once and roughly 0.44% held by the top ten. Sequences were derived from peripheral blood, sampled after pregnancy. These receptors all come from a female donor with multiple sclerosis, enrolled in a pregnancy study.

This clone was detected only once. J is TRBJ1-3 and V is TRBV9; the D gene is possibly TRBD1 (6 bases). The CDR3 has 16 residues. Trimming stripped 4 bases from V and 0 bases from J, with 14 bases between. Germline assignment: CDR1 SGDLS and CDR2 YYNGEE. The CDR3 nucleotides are TGTGCCAGCAGCAAAACAGGGAGAAACTCTGGAAACACCATATATTTT. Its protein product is CASSKTGRNSGNTIYF. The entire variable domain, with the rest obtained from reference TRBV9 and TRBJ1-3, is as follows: DSGVTQTPKHLITATGQRVTLRCSPRSGDLSVYWYQQSLDQGLQFLIQYYNGEERAKGNILERFSAQQFPDLHSELNLSSLELGDSALYFCASSKTGRNSGNTIYFGEGSWLTVV.

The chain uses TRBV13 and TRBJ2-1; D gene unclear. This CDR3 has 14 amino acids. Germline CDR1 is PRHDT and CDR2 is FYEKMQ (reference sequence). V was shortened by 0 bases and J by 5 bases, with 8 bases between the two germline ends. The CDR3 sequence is CASSLGGQHNEQFF. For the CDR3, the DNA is TGTGCCAGCAGCTTAGGTGGGCAGCACAATGAGCAGTTCTTC.

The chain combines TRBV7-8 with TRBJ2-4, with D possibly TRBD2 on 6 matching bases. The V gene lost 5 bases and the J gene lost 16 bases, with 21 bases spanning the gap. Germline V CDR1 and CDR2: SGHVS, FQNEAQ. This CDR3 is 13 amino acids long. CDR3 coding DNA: TGTGCCAGCAGCCTTTCGGGGGAGAGGAGAACCTACTTC. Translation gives CASSLSGERRTYF.

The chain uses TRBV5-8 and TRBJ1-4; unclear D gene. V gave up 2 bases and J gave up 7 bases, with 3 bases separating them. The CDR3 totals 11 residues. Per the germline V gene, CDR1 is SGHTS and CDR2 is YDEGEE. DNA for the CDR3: TGTGCCAGCAGCTTCGGTGAAAAACTGTTTTTT. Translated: CASSFGEKLFF.

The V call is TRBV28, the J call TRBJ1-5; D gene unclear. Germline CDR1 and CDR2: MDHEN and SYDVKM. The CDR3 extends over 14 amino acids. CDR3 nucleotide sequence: TGTGCGGCGCGGGAGATGGGTAGCAATCAGCCCCAGCATTTT. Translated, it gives CAAREMGSNQPQHF.

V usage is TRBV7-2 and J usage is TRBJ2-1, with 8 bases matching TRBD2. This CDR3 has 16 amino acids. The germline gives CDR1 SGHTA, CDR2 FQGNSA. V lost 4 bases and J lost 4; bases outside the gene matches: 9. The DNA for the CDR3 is TGTGCCAGCAGCTCCATCTTCAGCGGGGGTTACAATGAGCAGTTCTTC. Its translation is CASSSIFSGGYNEQFF.

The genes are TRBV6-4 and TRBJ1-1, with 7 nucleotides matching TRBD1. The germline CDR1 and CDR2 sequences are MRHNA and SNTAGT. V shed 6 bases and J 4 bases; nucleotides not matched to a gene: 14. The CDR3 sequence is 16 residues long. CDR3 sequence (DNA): TGTGCCAGCAGCCCACCCCGACGCGCAGGGGGCACTGAAGCTTTCTTT. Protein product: CASSPPRRAGGTEAFF.

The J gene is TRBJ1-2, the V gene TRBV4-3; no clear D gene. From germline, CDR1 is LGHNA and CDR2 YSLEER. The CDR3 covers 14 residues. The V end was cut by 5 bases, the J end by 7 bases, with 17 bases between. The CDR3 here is CASSWNSGESGYTF. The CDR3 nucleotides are TGCGCCAGCAGCTGGAACTCCGGGGAGTCTGGCTACACCTTC.

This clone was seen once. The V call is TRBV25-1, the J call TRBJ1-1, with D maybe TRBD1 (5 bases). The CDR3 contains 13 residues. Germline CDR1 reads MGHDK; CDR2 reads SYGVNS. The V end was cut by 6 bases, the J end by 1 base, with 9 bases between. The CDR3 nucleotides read TGTGCCAGCAGAGAGCAGGGGAACACTGAAGCTTTCTTT. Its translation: CASREQGNTEAFF.

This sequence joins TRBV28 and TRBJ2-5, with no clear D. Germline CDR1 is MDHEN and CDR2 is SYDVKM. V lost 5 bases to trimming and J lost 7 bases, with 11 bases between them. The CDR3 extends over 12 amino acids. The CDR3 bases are TGTGCCAGCAGTATTGAGTTGTGGACCCAGTACTTC. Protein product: CASSIELWTQYF.

CDR3 residues: CATSRGTSGREDTQYF. The CDR3 bases are TGTGCCACCAGCAGGGGGACTAGCGGGAGAGAAGATACGCAGTATTTT. This chain uses TRBV15 with TRBJ2-3, with 14 bases aligning to TRBD2. Trimming cost V 3 bases and J 5 bases; bases outside gene matches: 4. The germline gives CDR1 LNHNV, CDR2 YYDKDF (reference sequence). The length of the CDR3 is 16 residues.

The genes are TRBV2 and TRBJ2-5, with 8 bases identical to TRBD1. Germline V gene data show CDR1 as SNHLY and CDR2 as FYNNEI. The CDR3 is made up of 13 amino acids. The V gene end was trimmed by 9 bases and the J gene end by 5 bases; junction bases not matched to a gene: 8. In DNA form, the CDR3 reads TGTGCCAGTTTGAGACAGGGGAGGGAGACCCAGTACTTC. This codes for CASLRQGRETQYF.

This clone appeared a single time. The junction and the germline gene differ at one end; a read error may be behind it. CDR3 amino acids: CASNPYGLASNEQYF. The CDR3 DNA is TGTGCCAGCAACCCTTATGGACTAGCCTCCAACGAGCAGTACTTC. V is TRBV5-4 and J is TRBJ2-7; TRBD2 agrees at 8 bases. This CDR3 is 15 amino acids long. Looked up from germline, CDR1 is SGHNT and CDR2 is YYREEE (reference sequence). The entire variable domain, with the rest obtained from reference TRBV5-4 and TRBJ2-7, is as follows: ETGVTQSPTHLIKTRGQQVTLRCSSQSGHNTVSWYQQALGQGPQFIFQYYREEENGRGNFPPRFSGLQFPNYSSELNVNALELDDSALYLCASNPYGLASNEQYFGPGTRLTVT.

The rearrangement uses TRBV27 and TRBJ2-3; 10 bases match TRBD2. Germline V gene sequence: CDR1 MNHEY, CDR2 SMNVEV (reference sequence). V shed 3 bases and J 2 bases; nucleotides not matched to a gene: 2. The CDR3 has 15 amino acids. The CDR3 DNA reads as TGTGCCAGCAGTTTCAGCGGGAGGGCCACAGATACGCAGTATTTT. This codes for CASSFSGRATDTQYF.

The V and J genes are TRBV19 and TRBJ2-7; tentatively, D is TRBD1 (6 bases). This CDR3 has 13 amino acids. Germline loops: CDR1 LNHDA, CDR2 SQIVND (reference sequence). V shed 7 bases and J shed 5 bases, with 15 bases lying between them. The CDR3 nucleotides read TGTGCCAGTACCCCCGGCAGGGGCAACGAGCAGTACTTC. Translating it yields CASTPGRGNEQYF. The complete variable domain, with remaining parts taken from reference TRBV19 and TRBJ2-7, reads DGGITQSPKYLFRKEGQNVTLSCEQNLNHDAMYWYRQDPGQGLRLIYYSQIVNDFQKGDIAEGYSVSREKKESFPLTVTSAQKNPTAFYLCASTPGRGNEQYFGPGTRLTVT.

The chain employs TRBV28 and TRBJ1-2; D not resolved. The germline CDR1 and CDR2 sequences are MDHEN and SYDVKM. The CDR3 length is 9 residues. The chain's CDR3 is CGAGYGYTF. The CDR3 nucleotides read TGTGGGGCGGGCTATGGCTACACCTTC.

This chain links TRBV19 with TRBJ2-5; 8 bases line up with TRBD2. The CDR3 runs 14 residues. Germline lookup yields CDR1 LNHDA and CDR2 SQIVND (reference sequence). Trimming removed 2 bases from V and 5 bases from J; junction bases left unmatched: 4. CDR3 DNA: TGTGCCAGTAGTATAACGGGAGGGCCGGAGACCCAGTACTTC. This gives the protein CASSITGGPETQYF.

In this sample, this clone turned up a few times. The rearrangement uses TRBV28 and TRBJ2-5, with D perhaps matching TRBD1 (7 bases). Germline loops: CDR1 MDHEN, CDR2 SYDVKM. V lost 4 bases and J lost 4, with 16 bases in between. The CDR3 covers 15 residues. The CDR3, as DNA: TGTGCCAGCAGTTCTTTGACAGGGCGGGGAGAGACCCAGTACTTC. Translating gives CASSSLTGRGETQYF.

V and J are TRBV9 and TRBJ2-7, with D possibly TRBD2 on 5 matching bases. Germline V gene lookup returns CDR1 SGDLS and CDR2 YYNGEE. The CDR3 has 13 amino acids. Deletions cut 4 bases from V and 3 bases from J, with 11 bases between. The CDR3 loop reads CASSPPTSYEQYF. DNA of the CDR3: TGTGCCAGCAGCCCCCCTACTAGCTACGAGCAGTACTTC.

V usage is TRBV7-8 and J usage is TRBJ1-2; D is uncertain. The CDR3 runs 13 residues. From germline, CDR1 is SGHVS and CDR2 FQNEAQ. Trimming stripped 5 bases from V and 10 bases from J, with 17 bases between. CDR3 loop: CASSLTPGKVYTF. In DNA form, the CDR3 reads TGTGCCAGCAGCCTCACACCCGGGAAAGTCTACACCTTC.

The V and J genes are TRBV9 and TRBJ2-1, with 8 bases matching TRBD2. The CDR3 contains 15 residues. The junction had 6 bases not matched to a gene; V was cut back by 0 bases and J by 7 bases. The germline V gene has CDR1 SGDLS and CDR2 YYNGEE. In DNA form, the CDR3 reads TGTGCCAGCAGCGTAGCACCGGGAGGGCCGAATGAGCAGTTCTTC. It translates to CASSVAPGGPNEQFF.

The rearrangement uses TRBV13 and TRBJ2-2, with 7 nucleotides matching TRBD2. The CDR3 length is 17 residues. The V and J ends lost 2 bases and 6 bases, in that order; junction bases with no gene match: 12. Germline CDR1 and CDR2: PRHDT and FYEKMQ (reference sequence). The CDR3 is CASSLRMGRASAGELFF. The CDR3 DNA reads TGTGCCAGCAGCTTAAGGATGGGGAGGGCCAGTGCCGGGGAGCTGTTTTTT.

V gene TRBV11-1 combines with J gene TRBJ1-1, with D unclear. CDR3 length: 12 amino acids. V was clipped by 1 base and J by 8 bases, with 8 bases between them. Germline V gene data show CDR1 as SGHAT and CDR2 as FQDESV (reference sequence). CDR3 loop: CASSLGRAEAFF. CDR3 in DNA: TGTGCCAGCAGCTTAGGGCGGGCAGAAGCTTTCTTT.

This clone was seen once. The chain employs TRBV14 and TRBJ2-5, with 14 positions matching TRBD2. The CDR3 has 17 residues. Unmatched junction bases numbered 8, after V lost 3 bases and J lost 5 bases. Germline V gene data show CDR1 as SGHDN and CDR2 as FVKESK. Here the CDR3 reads CASSHLTSGRGAETQYF. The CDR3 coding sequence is TGTGCCAGCAGCCACCTGACTAGCGGGAGGGGTGCGGAGACCCAGTACTTC.

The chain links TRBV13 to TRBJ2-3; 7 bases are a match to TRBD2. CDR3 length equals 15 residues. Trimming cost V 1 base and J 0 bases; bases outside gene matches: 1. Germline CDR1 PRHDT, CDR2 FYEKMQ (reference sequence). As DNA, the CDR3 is TGTGCCAGCAGCTTAGTGGGGGGGAGCACAGATACGCAGTATTTT. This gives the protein CASSLVGGSTDTQYF.

The CDR3, as DNA: TGTGCCATCAGTGAGTCGAAGGCGGGAGGAAACACCGGGGAGCTGTTTTTT. This encodes CAISESKAGGNTGELFF. This chain connects TRBV10-3 to TRBJ2-2, with 8 bases fitting TRBD2. Trimming cost V 0 bases and J 2 bases; bases outside gene matches: 5. This CDR3 comprises 17 residues. Germline V gene lookup returns CDR1 ENHRY and CDR2 SYGVKD.

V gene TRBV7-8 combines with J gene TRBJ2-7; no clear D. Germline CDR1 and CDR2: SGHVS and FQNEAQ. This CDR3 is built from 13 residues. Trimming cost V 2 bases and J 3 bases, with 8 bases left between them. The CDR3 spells CASSLRHIYEQYF. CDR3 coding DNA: TGTGCCAGCAGCTTACGACATATCTACGAGCAGTACTTC.